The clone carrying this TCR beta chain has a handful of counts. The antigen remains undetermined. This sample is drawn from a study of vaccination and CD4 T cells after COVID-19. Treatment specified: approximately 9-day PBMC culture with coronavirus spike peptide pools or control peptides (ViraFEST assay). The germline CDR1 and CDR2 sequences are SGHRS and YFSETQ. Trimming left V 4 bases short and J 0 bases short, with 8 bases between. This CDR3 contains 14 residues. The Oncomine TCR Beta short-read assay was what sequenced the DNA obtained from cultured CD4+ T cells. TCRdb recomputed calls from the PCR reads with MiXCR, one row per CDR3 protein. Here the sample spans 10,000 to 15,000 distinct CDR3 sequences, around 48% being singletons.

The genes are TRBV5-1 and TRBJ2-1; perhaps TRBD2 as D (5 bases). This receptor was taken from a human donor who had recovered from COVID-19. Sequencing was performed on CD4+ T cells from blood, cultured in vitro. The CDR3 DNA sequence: TGCGCCAGCAGCCCGGGGAGCTCCTACAATGAGCAGTTCTTC. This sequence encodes CASSPGSSYNEQFF. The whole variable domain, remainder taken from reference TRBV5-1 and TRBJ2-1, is KAGVTQTPRYLIKTRGQQVTLSCSPISGHRSVSWYQQTPGQGLQFLFEYFSETQRNKGNFPGRFSGRQFSNSRSEMNVSTLELGDSALYLCASSPGSSYNEQFFGPGTRLTVL.